This record looks at one TCR beta chain sequence and its context. This clonotype was seen repeatedly, ten times or more. It has no known antigen specificity. Germline is not matched at one junction end, which may reflect a read error. CDR1 is given as SGHVS and CDR2 as FQNEAQ, both from the germline V gene. The CDR3, cysteine through phenylalanine, is 15 amino acids long. The only DNA kept is the CDR3, 45 bases in frame from the first base. The approximately 41 donors, aged about 6 to 90 years, were systemically healthy Caucasian individuals from Russia. Each donor gave approximately 9.3 milliliters of peripheral blood, collected into EDTA-treated Vacutainer tubes. PBMCs were isolated by Ficoll-Paque density-gradient centrifugation, with at least 7 million obtained per sample. Total RNA, at least 5 micrograms per sample, was extracted from PBMCs with Trizol reagent. For every donor, an aliquot of PBMCs went through flow cytometry to measure the percentages of naive CD45RAhigh/CD27high T cells.

The receptor library was made with 5' RACE. The sequencer was an Illumina HiSeq 2500. The second PCR ran for roughly 7 to 12 cycles and used a J-beta primer mix along with a sample-barcoded 5' primer. Each TCR beta cDNA molecule received a unique molecular identifier from a template-switch 5' adaptor carrying 12 random nucleotides. Each sample yielded at least 2.5 million CDR3-containing paired-end reads. The Mint cDNA synthesis kit, primed by a TRBC-specific oligonucleotide, was used to synthesize first-strand cDNA from all RNA. After uracil-DNA glycosylase treatment, a first 18-cycle PCR used universal primers M1SS and BC2_uni_R on all cDNA. The original pipeline was this. Normalization of each sample was performed by random selection of 1 million high-quality reads, each carrying a distinct molecular identifier. Reads sharing molecular identifiers were discarded rather than binned into consensus sequences. MiTCR, set to a Q25 quality threshold and the strictest error-elimination algorithm, was used for CDR3 identification, clonotype clustering and error correction. A nonparametric unseen species model using Euler transformation provided a lower-bound estimate of total TCR beta diversity. Using fastp trimming at Q25 and MiXCR clonotype assembly, TCRdb reanalyzed the public sequencing data and kept in-frame beta chains. When rows share a CDR3 protein, they turn into one entry using the most common DNA and genes. It is TCRdb's table, rather than the study itself, that gives the V and J calls and clone size. This sample has hundreds of thousands of distinct CDR3 sequences in its table, and about 51% of those were observed once. The ten largest clones capture approximately 13% of the sample.

These data originate in a study of blood T cells in healthy people across ages (dated by TCRdb to about 2015). A note on the overall study: Template switching captured roughly one uniquely barcoded TCR beta cDNA molecule per two T cells in model experiments. To avoid experimental bias, donors of different ages were randomly spread across the sequencing lanes. The donors were split into four age groups: young (average around 16 years), middle-aged (about 40), aged (more than 55) and long-lived (approximately 80). To track age-related changes in TCR beta repertoire diversity, the study relied on deep sequencing normalized with unique cDNA molecular identifiers. The study analyzed two additional independent replicas of 1 million unique cDNA reads from the same blood draw for two donors, one aged 18 to 30 and one aged 80 or older.

What the research found in general, with its limitations: As age increased, observed TCR beta diversity per million T cells dropped in a roughly linear way, and a significant reduction was already evident by age 40. The long-lived group showed more naive CD4+ T cells, fewer expanded clones and increased TCR diversity than the aged group, suggesting age selection. The CMV infection status of donors was not known, potentially confounding age-related changes in expanded clonotypes. There was a strong correlation between observed TCR beta diversity and the percentage of naive T cells measured by flow cytometry. Conclusive comparison of naive and antigen-experienced compartments was prevented by the profiling of bulk unsorted PBMCs. Total diversity estimates from one million sequenced T cells were considered lower bounds and underestimates.

The sequence joins TRBV7-8 to TRBJ2-3, with 8 bases matching TRBD2. This clonotype was obtained from a woman of 80 years or more in good health. The specimen sequenced was blood. The CDR3 protein: CASRLAGPSTDTQYF. The DNA sequence follows: TGTGCCAGCAGATTAGCGGGGCCTAGCACAGATACGCAGTATTTT.